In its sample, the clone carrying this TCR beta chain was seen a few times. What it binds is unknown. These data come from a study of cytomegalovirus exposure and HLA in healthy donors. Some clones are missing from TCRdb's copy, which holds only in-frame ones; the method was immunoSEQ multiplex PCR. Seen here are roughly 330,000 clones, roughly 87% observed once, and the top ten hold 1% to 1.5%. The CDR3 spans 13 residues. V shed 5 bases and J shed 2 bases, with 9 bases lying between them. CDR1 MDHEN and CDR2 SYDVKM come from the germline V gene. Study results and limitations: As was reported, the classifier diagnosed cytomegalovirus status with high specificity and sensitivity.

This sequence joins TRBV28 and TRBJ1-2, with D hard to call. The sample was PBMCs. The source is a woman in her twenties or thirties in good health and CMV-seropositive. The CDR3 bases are TGTGCCAGCAGTCCGCTTGGGAACTATGGCTACACCTTC. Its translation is CASSPLGNYGYTF.